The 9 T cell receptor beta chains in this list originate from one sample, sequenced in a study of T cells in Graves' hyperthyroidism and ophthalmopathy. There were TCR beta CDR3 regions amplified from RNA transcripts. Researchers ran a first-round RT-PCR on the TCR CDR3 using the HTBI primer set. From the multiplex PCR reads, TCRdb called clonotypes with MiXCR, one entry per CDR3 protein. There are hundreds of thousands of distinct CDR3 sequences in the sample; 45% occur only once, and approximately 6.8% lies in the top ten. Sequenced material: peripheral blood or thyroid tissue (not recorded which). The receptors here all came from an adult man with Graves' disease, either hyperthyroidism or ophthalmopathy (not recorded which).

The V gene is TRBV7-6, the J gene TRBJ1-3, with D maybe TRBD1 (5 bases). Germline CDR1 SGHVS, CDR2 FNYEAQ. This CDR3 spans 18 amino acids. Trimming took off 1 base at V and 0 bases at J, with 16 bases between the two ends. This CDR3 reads CASSLGLGGPVSGNTIYF. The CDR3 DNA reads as TGTGCCAGCAGCTTAGGGTTGGGGGGACCGGTCTCTGGAAACACCATATATTTT.

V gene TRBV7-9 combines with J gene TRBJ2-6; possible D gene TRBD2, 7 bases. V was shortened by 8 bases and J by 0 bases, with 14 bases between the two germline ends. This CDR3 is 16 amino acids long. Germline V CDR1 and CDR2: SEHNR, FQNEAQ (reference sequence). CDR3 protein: CASEKGGDSGANVLTF. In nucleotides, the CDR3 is TGTGCCAGCGAAAAAGGGGGGGACTCTGGGGCCAACGTCCTGACTTTC.

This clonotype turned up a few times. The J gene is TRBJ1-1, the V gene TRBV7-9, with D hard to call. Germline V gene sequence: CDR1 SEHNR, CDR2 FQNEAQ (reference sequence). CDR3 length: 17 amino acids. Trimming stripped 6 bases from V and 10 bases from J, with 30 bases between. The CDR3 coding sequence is TGTGCCAGCAGTCATCCGAGGGAGGAGCTAGACTTTGGGAGAGCTTTCTTT. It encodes CASSHPREELDFGRAFF.

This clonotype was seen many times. The CDR3 coding sequence is TGCAGCGTTGCAGGACAGGGGGCTAGCGGCGAGCAGTACTTC. It yields the protein CSVAGQGASGEQYF. The chain links TRBV29-1 to TRBJ2-7, with 11 bases identical to TRBD1. In germline, CDR1 is SQVTM, CDR2 ANQGSEA. Trimming at V came to 4 bases and at J to 6 bases, leaving 8 bases not matched to a gene. The CDR3 contains 14 residues.

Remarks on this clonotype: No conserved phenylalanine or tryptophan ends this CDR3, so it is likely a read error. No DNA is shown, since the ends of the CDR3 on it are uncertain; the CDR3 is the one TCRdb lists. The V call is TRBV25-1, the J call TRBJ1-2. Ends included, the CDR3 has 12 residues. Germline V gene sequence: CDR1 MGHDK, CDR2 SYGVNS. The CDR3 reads CASSAGLHGYNL.

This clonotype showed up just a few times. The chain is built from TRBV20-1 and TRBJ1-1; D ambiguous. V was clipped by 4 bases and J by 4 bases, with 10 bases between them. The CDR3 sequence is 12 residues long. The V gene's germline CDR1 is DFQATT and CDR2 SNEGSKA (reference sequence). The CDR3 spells CSAKDWSTEAFF. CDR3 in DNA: TGCAGTGCTAAGGACTGGTCCACTGAAGCTTTCTTT.

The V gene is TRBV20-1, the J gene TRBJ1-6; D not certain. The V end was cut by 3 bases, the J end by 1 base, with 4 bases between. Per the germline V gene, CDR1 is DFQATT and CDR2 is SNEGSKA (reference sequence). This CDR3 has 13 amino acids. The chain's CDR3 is CSASTSYNSPLHF. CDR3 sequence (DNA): TGCAGTGCTAGTACGTCCTATAATTCACCCCTCCACTTT.

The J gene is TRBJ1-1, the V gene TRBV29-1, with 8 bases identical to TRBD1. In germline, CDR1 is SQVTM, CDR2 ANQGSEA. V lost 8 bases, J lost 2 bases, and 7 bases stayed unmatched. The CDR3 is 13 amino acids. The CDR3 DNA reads TGCAGCTTAGAGGGACAGGTTAACACTGAAGCTTTCTTT. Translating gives CSLEGQVNTEAFF.

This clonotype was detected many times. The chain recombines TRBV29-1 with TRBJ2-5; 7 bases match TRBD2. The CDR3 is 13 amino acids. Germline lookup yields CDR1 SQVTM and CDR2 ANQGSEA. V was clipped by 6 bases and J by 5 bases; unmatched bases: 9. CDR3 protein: CSVPVWGGETQYF. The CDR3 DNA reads TGCAGCGTCCCCGTTTGGGGAGGGGAGACCCAGTACTTC.